The entry that follows covers one T cell receptor (beta chain) sequence. Source study methods: Nucleated cell counts were estimated from reference gene primer amplification. Produced via immunoSEQ multiplex PCR; TCRdb's table is partial and in-frame only. V and J calls and clone size are copied from that table; D and trimming were computed from the DNA. The profile shows approximately 200,000 clones, roughly 85% of them singletons. V shed 5 bases and J 3 bases; nucleotides not matched to a gene: 5. There are 14 residues in the CDR3. The V gene's germline CDR1 is SGHVS and CDR2 FQNEAQ. The data belong to a study of blood T cell repertoires in COVID-19.

This TCR derives from a man aged 45-65 years who had recovered from COVID-19. The chain is built from TRBV7-8 and TRBJ2-7, with 9 bases lining up with TRBD1. Sample: peripheral blood. The CDR3 DNA is TGTGCCAGCAGCCTCGGGACAGGGCTCTACGAGCAGTACTTC. Its protein product is CASSLGTGLYEQYF.